Here is one T cell receptor (beta chain) with its context. What it binds is unknown. Here immunoSEQ multiplex PCR was the method, and the copy in TCRdb shows in-frame clones only, minus some. The table has 70,000 to 100,000 clones, approximately 84% seen once; the top ten hold 2% to 2.5%. Focal radiation plus CTLA-4 blockade with ipilimumab was administered to patients who had chemo-refractory metastatic non-small-cell lung cancer. Germline V CDR1 and CDR2: SGHKS, YYEKEE (reference sequence). This CDR3 is built from 16 residues. Trimming took 2 bases from V and 2 from J; bases not matched to a gene: 6. These data originate in a study of radiotherapy plus CTLA-4 blockade in lung cancer. Whole-study context: Of the patients, about 20% showed objective responses and approximately 34% attained disease control.

Study outcomes and limitations: Among blood TCR repertoires after radiotherapy plus ipilimumab, tumor-derived clones expanded. Reports identified early blood T cell clone dynamics, with interferon-beta, as the best response predictor.

The sequencing here drew on peripheral blood, taken from a patient treated with radiotherapy plus ipilimumab. This rearrangement joins TRBV5-5 to TRBJ2-3, with TRBD2 matching 9 bases. This receptor was taken from a human donor with non-small cell lung cancer who had a partial response to radiotherapy plus ipilimumab. This CDR3 is CASSLGSSGTTDTQYF. The CDR3 nucleotides read TGTGCCAGCAGCTTAGGATCTAGCGGGACCACAGATACGCAGTATTTT.